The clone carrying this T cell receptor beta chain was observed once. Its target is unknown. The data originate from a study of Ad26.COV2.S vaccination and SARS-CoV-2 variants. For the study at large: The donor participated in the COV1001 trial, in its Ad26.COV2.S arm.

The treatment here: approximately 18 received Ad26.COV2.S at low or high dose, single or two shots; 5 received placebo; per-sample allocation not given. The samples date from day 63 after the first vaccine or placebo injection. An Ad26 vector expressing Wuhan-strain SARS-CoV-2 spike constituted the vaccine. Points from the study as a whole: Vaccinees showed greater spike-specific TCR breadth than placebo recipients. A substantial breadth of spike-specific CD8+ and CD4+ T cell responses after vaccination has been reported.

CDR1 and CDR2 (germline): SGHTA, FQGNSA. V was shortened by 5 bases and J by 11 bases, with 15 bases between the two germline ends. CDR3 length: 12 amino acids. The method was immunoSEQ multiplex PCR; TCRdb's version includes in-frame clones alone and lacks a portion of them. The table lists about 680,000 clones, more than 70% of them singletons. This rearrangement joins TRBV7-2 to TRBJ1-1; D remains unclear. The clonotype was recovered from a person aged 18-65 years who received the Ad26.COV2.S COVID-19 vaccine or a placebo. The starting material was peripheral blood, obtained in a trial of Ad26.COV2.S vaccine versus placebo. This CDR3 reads CASSTIPSKAFF. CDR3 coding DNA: TGTGCCAGCAGCACGATACCCTCTAAGGCTTTCTTT.